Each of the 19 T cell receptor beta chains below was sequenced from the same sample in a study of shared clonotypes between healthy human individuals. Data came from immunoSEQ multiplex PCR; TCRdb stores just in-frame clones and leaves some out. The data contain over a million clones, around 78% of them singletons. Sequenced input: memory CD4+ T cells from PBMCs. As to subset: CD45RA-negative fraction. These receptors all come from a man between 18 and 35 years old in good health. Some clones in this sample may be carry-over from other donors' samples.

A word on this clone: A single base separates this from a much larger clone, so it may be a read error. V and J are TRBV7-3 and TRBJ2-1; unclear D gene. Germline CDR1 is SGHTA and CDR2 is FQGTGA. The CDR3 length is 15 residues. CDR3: CASGLNGPSYNEQFF. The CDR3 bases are TGTGCCAGCGGCTTAAATGGGCCGTCCTACAATGAGCAGTTCTTC.

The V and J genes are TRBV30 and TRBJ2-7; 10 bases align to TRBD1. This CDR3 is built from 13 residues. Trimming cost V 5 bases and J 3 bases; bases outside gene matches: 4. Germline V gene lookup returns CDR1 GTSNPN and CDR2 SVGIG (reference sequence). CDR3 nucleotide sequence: TGTGCCTGGGTCCGGGACAGGGGCTACGAGCAGTACTTC. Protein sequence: CAWVRDRGYEQYF.

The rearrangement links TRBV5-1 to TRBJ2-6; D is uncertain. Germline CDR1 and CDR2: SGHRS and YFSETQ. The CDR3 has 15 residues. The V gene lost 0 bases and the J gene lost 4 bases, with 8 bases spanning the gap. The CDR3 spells CASSLGFGGANVLTF. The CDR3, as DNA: TGCGCCAGCAGCTTGGGGTTCGGCGGGGCCAACGTCCTGACTTTC.

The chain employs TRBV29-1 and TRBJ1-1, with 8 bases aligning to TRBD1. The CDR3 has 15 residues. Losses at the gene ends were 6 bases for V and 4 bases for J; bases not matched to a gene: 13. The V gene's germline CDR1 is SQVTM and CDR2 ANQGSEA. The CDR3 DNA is TGCAGCGTCGCCGGGACAGGTCCGGTTGGCACTGAAGCTTTCTTT. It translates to CSVAGTGPVGTEAFF.

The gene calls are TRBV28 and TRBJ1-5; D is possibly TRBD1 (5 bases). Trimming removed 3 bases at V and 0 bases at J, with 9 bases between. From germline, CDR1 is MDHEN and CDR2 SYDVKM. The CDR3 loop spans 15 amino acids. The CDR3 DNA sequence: TGTGCCAGCAGTTTTGGGGGGTTTAGCAATCAGCCCCAGCATTTT. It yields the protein CASSFGGFSNQPQHF.

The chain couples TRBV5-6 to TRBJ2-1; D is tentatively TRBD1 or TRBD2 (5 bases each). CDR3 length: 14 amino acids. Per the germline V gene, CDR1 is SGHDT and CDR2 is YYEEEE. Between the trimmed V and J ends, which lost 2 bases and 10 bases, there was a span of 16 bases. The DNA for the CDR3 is TGTGCCAGCAGCTTCCCCAGCCTCGGGACCGAGCAGTTCTTC. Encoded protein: CASSFPSLGTEQFF. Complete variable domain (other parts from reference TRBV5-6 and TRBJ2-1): DAGVTQSPTHLIKTRGQQVTLRCSPKSGHDTVSWYQQALGQGPQFIFQYYEEEERQRGNFPDRFSGHQFPNYSSELNVNALLLGDSALYLCASSFPSLGTEQFFGPGTRLTVL.

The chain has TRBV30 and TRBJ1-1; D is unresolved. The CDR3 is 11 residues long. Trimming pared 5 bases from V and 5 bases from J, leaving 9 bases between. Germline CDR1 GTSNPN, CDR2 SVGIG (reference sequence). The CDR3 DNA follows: TGTGCCTGGGTTAGGCTGACTGAAGCTTTCTTT. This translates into CAWVRLTEAFF.

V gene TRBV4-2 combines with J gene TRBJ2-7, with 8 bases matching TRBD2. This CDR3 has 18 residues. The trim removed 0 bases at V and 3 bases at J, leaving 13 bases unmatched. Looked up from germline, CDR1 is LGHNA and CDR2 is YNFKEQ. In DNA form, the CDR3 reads TGTGCCAGCAGCCAAGAGGGACTAGGGACCGGTCGGAGCTACGAGCAGTACTTC. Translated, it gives CASSQEGLGTGRSYEQYF.

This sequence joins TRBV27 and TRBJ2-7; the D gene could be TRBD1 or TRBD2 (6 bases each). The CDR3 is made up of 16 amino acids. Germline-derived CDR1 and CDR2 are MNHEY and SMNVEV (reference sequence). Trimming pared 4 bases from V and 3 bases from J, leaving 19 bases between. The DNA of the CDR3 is TGTGCCAGCAGTTCTCCCCCGAGGGGGGTGGGCTACGAGCAGTACTTC. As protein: CASSSPPRGVGYEQYF.

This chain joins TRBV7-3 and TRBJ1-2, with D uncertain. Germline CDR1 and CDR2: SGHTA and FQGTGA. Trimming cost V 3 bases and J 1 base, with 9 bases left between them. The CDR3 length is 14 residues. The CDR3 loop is CASSLNSDNYGYTF. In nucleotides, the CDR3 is TGTGCCAGCAGCTTGAATTCGGATAACTATGGCTACACCTTC.

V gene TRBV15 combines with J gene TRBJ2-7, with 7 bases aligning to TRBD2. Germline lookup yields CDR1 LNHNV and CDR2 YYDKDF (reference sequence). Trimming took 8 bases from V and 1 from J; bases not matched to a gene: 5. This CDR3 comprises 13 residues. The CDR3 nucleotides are TGTGCCACCGGGGGGGGAGCGTCCTACGAGCAGTACTTC. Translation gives CATGGGASYEQYF.

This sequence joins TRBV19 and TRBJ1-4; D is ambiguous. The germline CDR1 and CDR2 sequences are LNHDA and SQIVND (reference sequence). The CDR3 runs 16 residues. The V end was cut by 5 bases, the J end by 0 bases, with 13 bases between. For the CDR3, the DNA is TGTGCCAGTAGTGTGGGAACGGTTGCAACTAATGAAAAACTGTTTTTT. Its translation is CASSVGTVATNEKLFF.

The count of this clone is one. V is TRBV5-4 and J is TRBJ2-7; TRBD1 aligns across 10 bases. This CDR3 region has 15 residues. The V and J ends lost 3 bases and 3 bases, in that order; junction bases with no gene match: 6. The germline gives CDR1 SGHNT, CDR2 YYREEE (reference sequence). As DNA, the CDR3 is TGTGCCAGCAGCTACCGACAGGGGGCAATCTACGAGCAGTACTTC. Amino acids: CASSYRQGAIYEQYF.

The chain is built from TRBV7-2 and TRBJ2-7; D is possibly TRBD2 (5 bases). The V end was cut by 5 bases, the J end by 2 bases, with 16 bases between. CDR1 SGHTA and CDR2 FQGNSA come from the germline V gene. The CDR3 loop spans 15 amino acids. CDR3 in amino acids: CASSKDFSGAYEQYF. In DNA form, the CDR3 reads TGTGCCAGCAGCAAAGACTTCTCCGGGGCCTACGAGCAGTACTTC.

CDR3 nucleotide sequence: TGTGCCAGCAGCCCCCATCGAGACTCGATAAAAGAGACCCAGTACTTC. Translation: CASSPHRDSIKETQYF. This chain uses TRBV4-2 with TRBJ2-5; no firm D call. This CDR3 has 16 residues. The germline V and J ends were trimmed by 4 bases and 3 bases, with 18 bases remaining between them. Germline CDR1 is LGHNA and CDR2 is YNFKEQ.

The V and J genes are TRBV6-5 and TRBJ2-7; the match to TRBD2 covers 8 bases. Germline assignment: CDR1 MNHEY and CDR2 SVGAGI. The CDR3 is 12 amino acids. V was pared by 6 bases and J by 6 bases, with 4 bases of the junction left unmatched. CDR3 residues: CASSRTSGEQYF. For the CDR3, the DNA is TGTGCCAGCAGCCGAACTAGCGGCGAGCAGTACTTC.

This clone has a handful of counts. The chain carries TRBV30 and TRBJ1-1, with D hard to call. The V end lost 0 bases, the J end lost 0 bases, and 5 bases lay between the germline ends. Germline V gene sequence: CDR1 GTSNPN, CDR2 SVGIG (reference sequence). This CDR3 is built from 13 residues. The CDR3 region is CAWSVQLNTEAFF. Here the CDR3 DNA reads TGTGCCTGGAGTGTACAGCTGAACACTGAAGCTTTCTTT.

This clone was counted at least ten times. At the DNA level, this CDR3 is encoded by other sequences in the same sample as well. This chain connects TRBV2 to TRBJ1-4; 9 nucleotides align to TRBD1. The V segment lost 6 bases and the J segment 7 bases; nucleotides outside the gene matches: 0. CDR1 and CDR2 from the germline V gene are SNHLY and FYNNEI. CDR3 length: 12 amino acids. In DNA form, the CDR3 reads TGTGCCAGCAGGGACAGGGGTGAAAAACTGTTTTTT. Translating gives CASRDRGEKLFF.

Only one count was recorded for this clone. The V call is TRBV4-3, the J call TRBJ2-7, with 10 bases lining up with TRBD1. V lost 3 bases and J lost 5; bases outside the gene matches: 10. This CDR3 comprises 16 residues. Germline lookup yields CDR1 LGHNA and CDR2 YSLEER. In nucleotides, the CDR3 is TGCGCCAGCAGCCAGGTGACAGGGGGCAGCCTGAACGAGCAGTACTTC. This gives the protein CASSQVTGGSLNEQYF.